This TCR beta chain was found in a study of control samples from healthy donors and cancer patients. This CDR3 has 13 amino acids. V was cut by 2 bases and J by 7 bases, with 9 bases left in between. The protocol was immunoSEQ multiplex PCR, while the TCRdb copy is restricted to in-frame clones and leaves out a portion. Recorded for this sample: about 210,000 clones. The sample comprised blood. The TCR comes from a woman in her twenties or thirties in good health. This rearrangement joins TRBV12-3 or TRBV12-4 to TRBJ1-5; D remains unclear. This chain's CDR3 is CASSLRNEQPQHF. The CDR3 bases are TGTGCCAGCAGTTTACGGAATGAGCAGCCCCAGCATTTT.